The next 12 T cell receptor beta chains were all read from a single sample in a study of OX40 agonist ivuxolimab in advanced cancers. TCRdb keeps only in-frame clones here, not all; method: immunoSEQ multiplex PCR. The table lists approximately 59,000 clones, approximately 88% of them singletons. The sample consisted of CD4+ or CD8+ T cells sorted from blood, taken in a trial of the OX40 agonist ivuxolimab. Receptors were obtained from an adult with an advanced solid tumor such as melanoma, head and neck, liver or kidney cancer.

V is TRBV7-2 and J is TRBJ2-7, with D possibly being TRBD1 or TRBD2 (5 bases each). V shed 1 base and J shed 8 bases, with 12 bases lying between them. Per the germline V gene, CDR1 is SGHTA and CDR2 is FQGNSA. The CDR3 has 13 residues. CDR3 bases: TGTGCCAGCAGCTTAGAGTGGTGGGACCAGCAGTACTTC. Residues: CASSLEWWDQQYF.

The gene calls are TRBV28 and TRBJ1-5, with D unclear. This CDR3 has 12 residues. V was trimmed by 9 bases and J by 0 bases, leaving 6 bases between them. Per germline, CDR1 MDHEN and CDR2 SYDVKM. The CDR3 bases are TGTGCCAGTCAGGCTAGCAATCAGCCCCAGCATTTT. Translated: CASQASNQPQHF.

This chain uses TRBV25-1 with TRBJ2-5; a possible D gene is TRBD1 (7 bases). CDR3 size: 14 residues. The germline CDR1 and CDR2 sequences are MGHDK and SYGVNS. The V and J ends lost 2 bases and 3 bases respectively, with 10 bases between them. In DNA, the CDR3 is TGTGCCAGCAGTGAACAGGGGGGAAAAGAGACCCAGTACTTC. This translates into CASSEQGGKETQYF.

The chain employs TRBV7-9 and TRBJ1-1; D is uncertain. This CDR3 contains 13 residues. Germline loops: CDR1 SEHNR, CDR2 FQNEAQ (reference sequence). Trimming took 6 bases from V and 4 from J, leaving 12 bases between them. As DNA, the CDR3 is TGTGCCAGCAGTCCTGATTTGGGCACTGAAGCTTTCTTT. It yields the protein CASSPDLGTEAFF.

The chain combines TRBV5-1 with TRBJ2-5, with TRBD2 as a possible D gene (6 bases). V was clipped by 2 bases and J by 5 bases, with 13 bases between them. Germline CDR1 SGHRS, CDR2 YFSETQ. The CDR3 loop spans 14 amino acids. The DNA of the CDR3 is TGCGCCAGCAGCTTCGGAGGGTTTTGGGAGACCCAGTACTTC. This translates into CASSFGGFWETQYF.

About this clone itself: Other DNA sequences in the same sample also yield this CDR3. The V call is TRBV5-1, the J call TRBJ2-3; a weak D match, TRBD2 (5 bases). Trimming left V 4 bases short and J 0 bases short, with 6 bases between. Germline lookup yields CDR1 SGHRS and CDR2 YFSETQ. CDR3 size: 13 residues. The CDR3 sequence: CASSIASTDTQYF. In nucleotides, the CDR3 is TGCGCCAGCAGCATAGCGAGCACAGATACGCAGTATTTT.

The chain is built from TRBV5-3 and TRBJ2-5; D is undetermined. TRBV5-3 carries the ORF label, with uncertain function. Between the trimmed V and J ends, which lost 2 bases and 5 bases, there was a span of 10 bases. The CDR3 has 13 residues. The CDR3 is CARSFGVLETQYF. The CDR3 nucleotides read TGTGCCAGAAGCTTCGGTGTGTTGGAGACCCAGTACTTC.

The CDR3: CASSASEGSTDTQYF. The CDR3 DNA sequence: TGTGCCAGCAGCGCCAGCGAAGGGAGCACAGATACGCAGTATTTT. The chain couples TRBV9 to TRBJ2-3; no firm D call. V was pared by 3 bases and J by 0 bases, with 11 bases between. This CDR3 spans 15 amino acids. CDR1 is SGDLS, CDR2 YYNGEE, per germline.

The J gene is TRBJ2-5, the V gene TRBV30, with 12 bases identical to TRBD2. CDR1 and CDR2 from the germline V gene are GTSNPN and SVGIG (reference sequence). V dropped 2 bases and J dropped 1; count of bases not matched to a gene: 2. This CDR3 has 15 amino acids. The CDR3 sequence: CAWSTTSGSQETQYF. As DNA, the CDR3 is TGTGCCTGGAGTACGACTAGCGGGAGCCAAGAGACCCAGTACTTC.

A few counts support this clone. This chain connects TRBV14 to TRBJ1-1; no firm D call. V dropped 5 bases and J dropped 1 base, with 11 bases sitting between them. The CDR3 sequence is 14 residues long. Germline lookup yields CDR1 SGHDN and CDR2 FVKESK. The CDR3 spells CASSFLFGNTEAFF. The DNA of the CDR3 is TGTGCCAGCAGCTTTCTTTTCGGGAACACTGAAGCTTTCTTT. Complete variable domain (other parts from reference TRBV14 and TRBJ1-1): EAGVTQFPSHSVIEKGQTVTLRCDPISGHDNLYWYRRVMGKEIKFLLHFVKESKQDESGMPNNRFLAERTGGTYSTLKVQPAELEDSGVYFCASSFLFGNTEAFFGQGTRLTVV.

The V call is TRBV7-8, the J call TRBJ2-7; 12 nucleotides match TRBD1. This CDR3 contains 16 residues. With V trimmed by 4 bases and J by 5 bases, 9 bases remained unmatched. The germline V gene has CDR1 SGHVS and CDR2 FQNEAQ. The DNA for the CDR3 is TGTGCCAGCAGCTCCCGCCGGGACAGGGGGCTTGACGAGCAGTACTTC. Encoded protein: CASSSRRDRGLDEQYF.

The chain recombines TRBV10-1 with TRBJ2-7; TRBD1 or TRBD2 may be the D gene (6 bases each). There are 19 residues in the CDR3. The V end lost 2 bases, the J end lost 1 base, and 24 bases lay between the germline ends. CDR1 WNHNN and CDR2 SYGVQD come from the germline V gene (reference sequence). The CDR3 sequence: CASSEVRIGGPFLSYEQYF. The CDR3 DNA reads TGCGCCAGCAGTGAGGTTCGTATTGGGGGGCCCTTCCTTTCCTACGAGCAGTACTTC.